Shown below are 12 T cell receptor beta chains from a single sample sequenced in a study of blood T cell repertoires in COVID-19 (dated by TCRdb to about 2020). The library relied on the immunoSEQ multiplex PCR assay. TCRdb provides this immuneACCESS table in a form limited to in-frame rearrangements. Some clones are lacking; in checked studies, under half of them reflect an unresolved V gene, and why the rest are absent is not known. The table for this sample lists around 100,000 clones; roughly 79% of them were counted only once. Approximately 29% of the sample is in the top ten clones. The sample comprised peripheral blood. These receptors all stem from a man between 65 and 79 years old with active or convalescent COVID-19.

The gene calls are TRBV24-1 and TRBJ2-2; unclear D gene. Germline loops: CDR1 KGHDR, CDR2 SFDVKD. CDR3 length equals 12 residues. The V gene lost 3 bases and the J gene lost 6 bases, with 4 bases spanning the gap. CDR3 loop: CATSDGPGELFF. CDR3 DNA sequence: TGTGCCACCAGTGATGGGCCCGGGGAGCTGTTTTTT.

The chain has TRBV10-3 and TRBJ2-3, with TRBD2 matching 9 bases. The length of the CDR3 is 15 residues. With V trimmed by 8 bases and J by 2 bases, 8 bases remained unmatched. The germline gives CDR1 ENHRY, CDR2 SYGVKD. The CDR3 nucleotides read TGTGCCATCCGGAGGACTAGCGCAAACACAGATACGCAGTATTTT. Translation: CAIRRTSANTDTQYF.

The chain recombines TRBV5-4 with TRBJ1-4, with 8 bases matching TRBD1. The CDR3 sequence is 15 residues long. J gave up 5 bases and V 4 bases, and 7 bases lay outside the gene matches. The V gene's germline CDR1 is SGHNT and CDR2 YYREEE (reference sequence). CDR3 protein: CASSPGQGRNEKLFF. The CDR3 nucleotides are TGTGCCAGCAGCCCCGGACAGGGTCGGAATGAAAAACTGTTTTTT.

This clone has more than one count but fewer than ten. The chain employs TRBV4-1 and TRBJ2-3; maybe TRBD1 (5 bases). CDR1 MGHRA and CDR2 YSYEKL come from the germline V gene. Trimming cost V 2 bases and J 8 bases, with 11 bases left between them. CDR3 length equals 13 residues. CDR3 amino acids: CASSQQGSATQYF. CDR3 nucleotide sequence: TGCGCCAGCAGCCAACAGGGCTCAGCTACGCAGTATTTT.

This chain links TRBV7-9 with TRBJ2-2, with a possible D match to TRBD2 (6 bases). Trimming shortened V by 10 bases and J by 4 bases, and 19 bases separated the two germline ends. Per germline, CDR1 SEHNR and CDR2 FQNEAQ (reference sequence). This CDR3 is built from 15 residues. Here the CDR3 DNA reads TGTGCCACCAGACATCTAGCGTCGGGCACCGGGGAGCTGTTTTTT. Protein: CATRHLASGTGELFF.

This chain uses TRBV7-2 with TRBJ2-7; D not certain. The V end was cut by 4 bases, the J end by 6 bases, with 10 bases between. Germline V gives CDR1 SGHTA, CDR2 FQGNSA. The CDR3 extends over 12 amino acids. The CDR3, as DNA: TGTGCCAGCAGCTCCGGTCCCCGCGAGCAGTACTTC. It specifies CASSSGPREQYF.

V is TRBV5-1 and J is TRBJ2-7; 9 nucleotides align to TRBD1. In germline, CDR1 is SGHRS, CDR2 YFSETQ. This CDR3 is 14 amino acids long. V shed 4 bases and J 7 bases; nucleotides not matched to a gene: 9. The CDR3 sequence is CASSATDRGREQYF. CDR3 DNA: TGCGCCAGCAGCGCGACGGACAGGGGTAGGGAGCAGTACTTC.

This clone came up a few times. This rearrangement joins TRBV19 to TRBJ1-1; D call uncertain. V was clipped by 7 bases and J by 2 bases, with 23 bases between them. This CDR3 is built from 17 residues. CDR1 LNHDA and CDR2 SQIVND come from the germline V gene (reference sequence). Here the CDR3 reads CASTLLPVRGSNTEAFF. The CDR3 bases are TGTGCCAGTACCCTTCTACCAGTCCGGGGATCAAACACTGAAGCTTTCTTT.

The chain has TRBV27 and TRBJ1-1; D ambiguous. V was cut by 8 bases and J by 0 bases, with 13 bases left in between. The CDR3 is made up of 14 amino acids. CDR1 MNHEY and CDR2 SMNVEV come from the germline V gene (reference sequence). The CDR3 sequence: CASESRGLNTEAFF. CDR3 nucleotides: TGTGCCAGCGAATCCCGAGGGCTGAACACTGAAGCTTTCTTT.

The chain links TRBV3-1 (or the pseudogene TRBV3-2) to TRBJ1-3; D is undetermined. Germline CDR1 and CDR2: LGHDT and YNNKEL (reference sequence). The CDR3 covers 14 residues. V lost 1 base, J lost 1 base, and 5 bases lay in between. CDR3 sequence (DNA): TGTGCCAGCAGCCAAGCCCATTCTGGAAACACCATATATTTT. As protein: CASSQAHSGNTIYF.

The chain uses TRBV28 and TRBJ1-1; TRBD1 matches at 7 bases. Germline V gives CDR1 MDHEN, CDR2 SYDVKM. This CDR3 is built from 13 residues. V lost 5 bases to trimming and J lost 8 bases; unmatched junction nucleotides: 8. CDR3 bases: TGTGCCAGCAGTCTCCGACAGGGACGAGAAGCTTTCTTT. Encoded protein: CASSLRQGREAFF.

CDR3 residues: CASSLWGTTVDEKLFF. The CDR3 bases are TGTGCCAGCAGTTTATGGGGCACGACAGTAGACGAAAAACTGTTTTTT. This chain joins TRBV28 and TRBJ1-4, with D possibly being TRBD1 (5 bases). Germline CDR1 is MDHEN and CDR2 is SYDVKM. The CDR3 is made up of 16 amino acids. With 0 bases removed from V and 8 bases from J, the gap between germline ends came to 16 bases. Complete variable domain (other parts from reference TRBV28 and TRBJ1-4): DVKVTQSSRYLVKRTGEKVFLECVQDMDHENMFWYRQDPGLGLRLIYFSYDVKMKEKGDIPEGYSVSREKKERFSLILESASTNQTSMYLCASSLWGTTVDEKLFFGSGTQLSVL.